The clone carrying this T cell receptor (beta chain) was recorded at least ten times. Its antigen is unidentified. Documented time point: sample taken at primary tumor resection. The entry originates in a study of spatial heterogeneity in lung cancer. Study results and limitations: Coverage of tumor T cells was estimated at approximately 7% for alpha chains and 13% for beta chains. Counts that tracked tumor mutation counts were those of expanded intratumoral alpha and beta TCRs.

Individual TCR cDNA molecules each bore their own unique molecular identifier. MiXCR was run by TCRdb on the 5' RACE reads, yielding one entry per CDR3 protein. The data show nearly 10,000 distinct CDR3 sequences, about 6% seen once. With V trimmed by 3 bases and J by 8 bases, 7 bases remained unmatched. Germline V gene sequence: CDR1 KGHSH, CDR2 LQKENI. The CDR3 spans 14 residues. This specimen was lung tumor tissue, taken at surgery. V usage is TRBV18 and J usage is TRBJ2-1; 7 bases line up with TRBD1. This TCR derives from a male donor with early-stage non-small cell lung cancer. CDR3 bases: TGTGCCAGCTCACCGGAGACAGGGAACGATGAGCAGTTCTTC. Its protein product is CASSPETGNDEQFF.